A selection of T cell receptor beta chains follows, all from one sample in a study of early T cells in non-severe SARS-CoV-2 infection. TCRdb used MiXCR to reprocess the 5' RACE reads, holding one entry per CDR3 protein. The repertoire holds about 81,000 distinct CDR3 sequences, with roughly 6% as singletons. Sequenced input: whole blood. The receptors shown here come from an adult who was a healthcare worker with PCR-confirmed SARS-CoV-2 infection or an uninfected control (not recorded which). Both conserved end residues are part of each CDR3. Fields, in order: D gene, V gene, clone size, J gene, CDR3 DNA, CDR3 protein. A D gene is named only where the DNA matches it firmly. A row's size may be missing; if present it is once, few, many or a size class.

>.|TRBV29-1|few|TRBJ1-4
TGCAGCGTTACGACGGCACCTAATGAAAAACTGTTTTTT
CSVTTAPNEKLFF
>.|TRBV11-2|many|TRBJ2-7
TGTGCCAGCAGCCGTTTCGGCTTCCCTAATATAGAGCAGTACTTC
CASSRFGFPNIEQYF
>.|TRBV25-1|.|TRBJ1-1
TGTGCCAGCAAGGAGGATGCTGAAGCTTTCTTT
CASKEDAEAFF
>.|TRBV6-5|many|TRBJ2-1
TGTGCCAGCAGTTACGACAGATACTCCTACAATGAGCAGTTCTTC
CASSYDRYSYNEQFF
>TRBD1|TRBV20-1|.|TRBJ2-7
TGCAGTGCCCGGACAGGGGGCAGGTACGAGCAGTACTTC
CSARTGGRYEQYF
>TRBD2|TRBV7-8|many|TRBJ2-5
TGTGCCAGCAGACCGACTAGCGGTAGGGTCGAGACCCAGTACTTC
CASRPTSGRVETQYF
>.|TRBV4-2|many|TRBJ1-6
TGTGCCAGCAGCCTAAAAGAAAATTCACCCCTCCACTTT
CASSLKENSPLHF
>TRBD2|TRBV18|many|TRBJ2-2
TGTGCCAGCTCATCTAGCGGGGGCCTAAACACCGGGGAACTGTTTTTT
CASSSSGGLNTGELFF
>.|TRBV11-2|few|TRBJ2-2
TGTGCCAGCAGCCCTCGGACGAGGAACACCGGGGAGCTGTTTTTT
CASSPRTRNTGELFF
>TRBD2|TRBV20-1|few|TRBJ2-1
TGCAGTGGACGGGGGGGGAACAATGAGCAGTTCTTC
CSGRGGNNEQFF
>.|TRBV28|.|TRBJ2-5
TGTGCCAGCAGTTCTTCACCGGAGACCCAGTACTTC
CASSSSPETQYF
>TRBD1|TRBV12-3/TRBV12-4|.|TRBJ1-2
TGTGCCAGCAGTTTCTGGGACAGTGGGTCTGGCTACACCTTC
CASSFWDSGSGYTF
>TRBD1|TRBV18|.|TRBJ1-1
TGTGCCAGCTCATTGGGACAGATCGCCACTGAAGCTTTCTTT
CASSLGQIATEAFF
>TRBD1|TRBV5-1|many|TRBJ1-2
TGCGCCAGCAGCTTGTCCGGGACAGGGGGCGGCTACACCTTC
CASSLSGTGGGYTF
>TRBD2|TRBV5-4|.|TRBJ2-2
TGTGCCAGCAGCGTCACTAGCGGGTTAAGCACCGGGGAGCTGTTTTTT
CASSVTSGLSTGELFF
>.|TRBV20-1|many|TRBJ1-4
TGCAGTGCTAGAGATGATTATGGGGAAAAACTGTTTTTT
CSARDDYGEKLFF
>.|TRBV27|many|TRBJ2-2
TGTGCCAGCAGTTCTAGCTCCGCGAACACCGGGGAGCTGTTTTTT
CASSSSSANTGELFF
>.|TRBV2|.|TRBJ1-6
TGTGCCAGCAGTGCCGAGGGCTATAATTCACCCCTCCACTTT
CASSAEGYNSPLHF
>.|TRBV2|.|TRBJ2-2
TGTGCCAGCAGTGAAAGGGGCAGGTCGTCAGTGTCCGGGGAGCTGTTTTTT
CASSERGRSSVSGELFF
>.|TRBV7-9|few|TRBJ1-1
TGTGCCAGCAGCTTATCCGGGGTTGGCACTGAAGCTTTCTTT
CASSLSGVGTEAFF
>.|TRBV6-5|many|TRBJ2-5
TGTGCCAGCAGCAAGGACGGGTACCAAGAGACCCAGTACTTC
CASSKDGYQETQYF
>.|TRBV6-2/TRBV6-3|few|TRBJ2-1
TGTGCCAGCAGTCAGGGTCTGACCTACAATGAGCAGTTCTTC
CASSQGLTYNEQFF
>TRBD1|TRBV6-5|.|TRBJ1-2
TGTGCCAGCAGTTACACCGGACAGGGCTCTGACTACACCTTC
CASSYTGQGSDYTF
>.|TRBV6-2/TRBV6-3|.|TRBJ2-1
TGTGCCAGCAGTTTCACGGACCTTTACAATGAGCAGTTCTTC
CASSFTDLYNEQFF
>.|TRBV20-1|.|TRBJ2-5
TGCAGTGCTAGAGATCGCTTGGGTTTCGAGACCCAGTACTTC
CSARDRLGFETQYF
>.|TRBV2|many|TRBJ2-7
TGTGCCAGCAGTGAATGGGAAAACGAGCAGTACTTC
CASSEWENEQYF
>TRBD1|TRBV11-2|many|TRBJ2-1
TGTGCCAGCAGCTTAGAGTCGGCAGGGGGAAGTATAGATGAGCAGTTCTTC
CASSLESAGGSIDEQFF
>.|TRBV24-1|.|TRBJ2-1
TGTGCCACCAGTGATCCACAAAGGCCTCTAGGGCTATTAAAATACAATGAGCAGTTCTTC
CATSDPQRPLGLLKYNEQFF
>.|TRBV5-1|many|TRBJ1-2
TGCGCCAGCAGCCCCCTTGGCAACTATGGCTACACCTTC
CASSPLGNYGYTF
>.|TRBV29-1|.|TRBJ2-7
TGCAGCGTTGGTGAGGGGATGGGCTCGGAGCAGTACTTC
CSVGEGMGSEQYF
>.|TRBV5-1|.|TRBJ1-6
TGCGCCAGCAGCTTGGCTCCAGAATCACCCCTCCACTTT
CASSLAPESPLHF
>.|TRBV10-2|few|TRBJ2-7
TGCGCCAGCAGGAGGGACACCCTCTACGAGCAGTACTTC
CASRRDTLYEQYF
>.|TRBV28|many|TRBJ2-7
TGTGCCAGCAGCCGCGTCTTCTACGAGCAGTACTTC
CASSRVFYEQYF
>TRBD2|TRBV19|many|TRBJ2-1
TGTGCCAGTAGTATCGGGCTAGCGGGGGGTAATGAGCAGTTCTTC
CASSIGLAGGNEQFF
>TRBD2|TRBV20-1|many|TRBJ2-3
TGCAGTGTTTTAGCGGGAGCCGACACAGATACGCAGTATTTT
CSVLAGADTDTQYF
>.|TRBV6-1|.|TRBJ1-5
TGTGCCAGCAGTGAACGGCAGGGAGGCCAGCCCCAGCATTTT
CASSERQGGQPQHF
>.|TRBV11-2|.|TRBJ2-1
TGTGCCAGCAGCTTATCTTCAGGGCCCCAATTCAATGAGCAGTTCTTC
CASSLSSGPQFNEQFF
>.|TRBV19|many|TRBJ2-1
TGTGCCAGTAGTATGATCGGAAACAATGAGCAGTTCTTC
CASSMIGNNEQFF
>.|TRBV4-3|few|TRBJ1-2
TGCGCCAGCAGCCAAGATCCGGCCGTCTATGGCTACACCTTC
CASSQDPAVYGYTF
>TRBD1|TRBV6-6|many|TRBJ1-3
TGTGCCAGCAGTCATCTCGGACAGGGTGGAGGAAACACCATATATTTT
CASSHLGQGGGNTIYF
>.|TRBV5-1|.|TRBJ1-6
TGCGCCAGCAGCTTGTGGGGTGGATCACCCCTCCACTTT
CASSLWGGSPLHF
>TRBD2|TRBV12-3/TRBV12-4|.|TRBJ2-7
TGTGCCAGCAGTTTCGCCGGGACTAGCCCTACGAGGGAGCAGTACTTC
CASSFAGTSPTREQYF
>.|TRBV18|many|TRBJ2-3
TGTGCCAGCTCGGAAGTCAGGGGGGCGGATTACACAGATACGCAGTATTTT
CASSEVRGADYTDTQYF
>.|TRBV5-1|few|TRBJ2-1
TGCGCCAGCAGCTTGGGATTAGGGTATGAGCAGTTCTTC
CASSLGLGYEQFF
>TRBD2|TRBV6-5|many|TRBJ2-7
TGTGCCAGCAGTCGTACTAGCGGGGGAAGCTCCTACGAGCAGTACTTC
CASSRTSGGSSYEQYF
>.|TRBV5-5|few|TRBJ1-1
TGTGCCAGCAGCCAGACCTTCTTTGAAGCTTTCTTT
CASSQTFFEAFF
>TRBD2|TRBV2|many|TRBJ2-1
TGTGCCAGCAGATCCACTAGCGGGAGTTACAATGAGCAGTTCTTC
CASRSTSGSYNEQFF
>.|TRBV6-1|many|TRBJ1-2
TGTGCCAGCAAGCAGATTAACTATGGCTACACCTTC
CASKQINYGYTF
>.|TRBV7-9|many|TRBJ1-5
TGTGCCAGCAGCTTATATGGAAATCAGCCCCAGCATTTT
CASSLYGNQPQHF
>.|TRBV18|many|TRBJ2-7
TGTGCCAGCTCCTCGCTTTACGGGGGAAAAGGAGTTATCGGGCAGTACTTC
CASSSLYGGKGVIGQYF
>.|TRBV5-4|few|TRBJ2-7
TGTGCCAGCAGCCGGACCGAATACTACGAGCAGTACTTC
CASSRTEYYEQYF
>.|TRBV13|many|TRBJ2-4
TGTGCCAGCAGCCGTACAGAACTAGCCAAAAACATTCAGTACTTC
CASSRTELAKNIQYF
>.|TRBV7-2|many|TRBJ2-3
TGTGCCAGCAGCTTAGATCCAGGCCCCACAGATACGCAGTATTTT
CASSLDPGPTDTQYF
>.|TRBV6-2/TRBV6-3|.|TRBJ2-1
TGTGCCAGCAGCCAGGGTCGCCATGAGCAGTTCTTC
CASSQGRHEQFF
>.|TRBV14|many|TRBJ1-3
TGTGCCAGCAGCCAAGATCCGGGGAGAGGATACACCATATATTTT
CASSQDPGRGYTIYF